The next 32 T cell receptor beta chains were all read from a single sample in a study of blood T cell repertoires in COVID-19 (dated by TCRdb to the early 2020s). Receptor libraries were prepared by the immunoSEQ multiplex PCR assay. Held by TCRdb, this immuneACCESS table contains in-frame sequences only and omits some clones. Under half of the omission traces to an unresolved V gene where checked; the cause of the rest is unknown. This sample gives around 170,000 clones in total; more than 70% of them show up just once. The ten largest clones represent roughly 3.7% of the sample. Sequenced sample: peripheral blood. The receptors shown here come from a woman aged 25 to 39 with acute or convalescent COVID-19.

The chain carries TRBV2 and TRBJ2-7; 10 nucleotides line up with TRBD2. Trimming cost V 6 bases and J 3 bases; bases outside gene matches: 8. The CDR3 has 15 amino acids. Looked up from germline, CDR1 is SNHLY and CDR2 is FYNNEI. This chain's CDR3 is CASRARGLAYYEQYF. CDR3 nucleotide sequence: TGTGCCAGCAGAGCCAGGGGACTAGCGTACTACGAGCAGTACTTC.

V usage is TRBV14 and J usage is TRBJ2-5, with 8 nucleotides matching TRBD2. Germline assignment: CDR1 SGHDN and CDR2 FVKESK. J was trimmed by 5 bases and V by 1 base; bases with no gene match: 6. The length of the CDR3 is 15 residues. CDR3 sequence reads: CASSQGPGLEETQYF. The CDR3 bases are TGTGCCAGCAGCCAAGGCCCGGGACTAGAGGAGACCCAGTACTTC.

The rearrangement uses TRBV10-2 and TRBJ2-7; D unresolved. This CDR3 has 14 residues. V gave up 4 bases and J gave up 2 bases, with 12 bases separating them. Looked up from germline, CDR1 is WSHSY and CDR2 is SAAADI. The CDR3 nucleotides read TGCGCCAGCAGTGTCCGGCCTAGGACCTACGAGCAGTACTTC. Amino acid sequence: CASSVRPRTYEQYF.

The table lists this clone with a few counts. The chain has TRBV6-5 and TRBJ2-2; possible D gene TRBD2, 5 bases. Germline values: CDR1 MNHEY, CDR2 SVGAGI. Trimming cost V 2 bases and J 7 bases, with 8 bases left between them. CDR3 length equals 13 residues. Written as DNA, the CDR3 is TGTGCCAGCAGTTACCGGCGGGTCGGGGAGCTGTTTTTT. It codes for CASSYRRVGELFF.

This rearrangement joins TRBV27 to TRBJ1-1; D unresolved. The CDR3 has 14 amino acids. Trimming left V 6 bases short and J 9 bases short, with 20 bases between. CDR1 is MNHEY, CDR2 SMNVEV, per germline (reference sequence). The CDR3 here is CASRSLRTPLKAFF. In DNA form, the CDR3 reads TGTGCCAGCAGATCCCTTCGAACTCCTTTGAAAGCTTTCTTT.

This sequence joins TRBV11-2 and TRBJ2-7, with a possible D match to TRBD1 (6 bases). There are 13 residues in the CDR3. The germline V and J ends were trimmed by 5 bases and 5 bases, with 13 bases remaining between them. Germline values: CDR1 SGHAT, CDR2 FQNNGV. CDR3 coding DNA: TGTGCCAGCAGCCCGACAGGCGCACACGAGCAGTACTTC. Translation gives CASSPTGAHEQYF.

The chain recombines TRBV7-9 with TRBJ1-3; D is uncertain. CDR1 SEHNR and CDR2 FQNEAQ come from the germline V gene (reference sequence). Deletions cut 7 bases from V and 0 bases from J, with 13 bases between. CDR3 length: 15 residues. CDR3 residues: CASIDHEDSGNTIYF. CDR3 in DNA: TGTGCCAGCATCGATCATGAGGACTCTGGAAACACCATATATTTT. The entire variable domain, with the rest obtained from reference TRBV7-9 and TRBJ1-3, is as follows: DTGVSQNPRHKITKRGQNVTFRCDPISEHNRLYWYRQTLGQGPEFLTYFQNEAQLEKSRLLSDRFSAERPKGSFSTLEIQRTEQGDSAMYLCASIDHEDSGNTIYFGEGSWLTVV.

This chain joins TRBV6-5 and TRBJ1-5; D is perhaps TRBD1 (5 bases). The V end lost 6 bases, the J end lost 0 bases, and 12 bases lay between the germline ends. The CDR3 consists of 15 residues. Germline loops: CDR1 MNHEY, CDR2 SVGAGI. The CDR3: CASSLGVYSNQPQHF. The CDR3 nucleotides read TGTGCCAGCAGCCTAGGGGTATATAGCAATCAGCCCCAGCATTTT.

The chain employs TRBV30 and TRBJ2-2; D uncertain. The germline gives CDR1 GTSNPN, CDR2 SVGIG (reference sequence). The CDR3 totals 11 residues. V gave up 7 bases and J gave up 4 bases, with 7 bases separating them. The CDR3 DNA sequence: TGTGCCTACAGTTCCACCGGGGAGCTGTTTTTT. This encodes CAYSSTGELFF.

This chain uses TRBV2 with TRBJ1-5; perhaps TRBD1 as D (6 bases). CDR3 size: 16 residues. Trimming stripped 5 bases from V and 4 bases from J, with 18 bases between. Germline CDR1 SNHLY, CDR2 FYNNEI. The DNA for the CDR3 is TGTGCCAGCAGTAGAAGAATTACAGGGTATAATCAGCCCCAGCATTTT. Its translation is CASSRRITGYNQPQHF.

The chain's CDR3 is CASSYGGNQPQHF. The CDR3 coding sequence is TGCGCCAGCAGCTATGGGGGGAATCAGCCCCAGCATTTT. The chain links TRBV5-1 to TRBJ1-5; D might be TRBD1 (5 bases). V lost 3 bases, J lost 4 bases, and 8 bases lay in between. Germline loops: CDR1 SGHRS, CDR2 YFSETQ. CDR3 length equals 13 residues. The complete variable domain, with remaining parts taken from reference TRBV5-1 and TRBJ1-5, reads KAGVTQTPRYLIKTRGQQVTLSCSPISGHRSVSWYQQTPGQGLQFLFEYFSETQRNKGNFPGRFSGRQFSNSRSEMNVSTLELGDSALYLCASSYGGNQPQHFGDGTRLSIL.

The rearrangement uses TRBV7-2 and TRBJ1-2, with D unclear. Germline assignment: CDR1 SGHTA and CDR2 FQGNSA. Deletions cut 3 bases from V and 4 bases from J, with 9 bases between. The CDR3 consists of 13 residues. This CDR3 reads CASSLGRPYGYTF. The CDR3 nucleotides are TGTGCCAGCAGCTTGGGCCGGCCCTATGGCTACACCTTC.

The chain links TRBV2 to TRBJ2-5, with D perhaps matching TRBD1 (6 bases). The CDR3 is made up of 14 amino acids. Trimming removed 4 bases at V and 2 bases at J, with 11 bases between. Looked up from germline, CDR1 is SNHLY and CDR2 is FYNNEI. The DNA of the CDR3 is TGTGCCAGCAGTGGTGGTAGGGGGCAAGAGACCCAGTACTTC. Protein sequence: CASSGGRGQETQYF.

The chain joins TRBV3-1 (or the pseudogene TRBV3-2) to TRBJ1-6; 10 nucleotides align to TRBD1. Germline CDR1 reads LGHDT; CDR2 reads YNNKEL (reference sequence). V lost 1 base and J lost 9; bases outside the gene matches: 3. The CDR3 sequence is 15 residues long. The CDR3 here is CASSQAGTGVSPLHF. The CDR3 DNA reads TGTGCCAGCAGCCAAGCGGGGACAGGGGTTTCACCCCTCCACTTT.

This clone was detected a few times. The CDR3 region is CASSYSTGTDTQYF. The CDR3 bases are TGTGCCAGCAGCTACTCCACCGGCACAGATACGCAGTATTTT. The V gene is TRBV7-2, the J gene TRBJ2-3; D is ambiguous. Per the germline V gene, CDR1 is SGHTA and CDR2 is FQGNSA. The CDR3 extends over 14 amino acids. V gave up 4 bases and J gave up 1 base, with 9 bases separating them.

The chain combines TRBV23-1 with TRBJ2-7, with TRBD2 matching over 8 bases. TRBV23-1 is treated as an ORF (open reading frame) with a function not yet certain. Losses at the gene ends were 3 bases for V and 1 base for J; bases not matched to a gene: 11. The length of the CDR3 is 17 residues. CDR3 residues: CASSHTVAREDSYEQYF. The CDR3 DNA sequence: TGCGCCAGCAGTCATACCGTAGCGCGGGAGGATTCCTACGAGCAGTACTTC.

The CDR3 protein is CASSLPGQGGELFF. In DNA, the CDR3 is TGTGCCAGCAGTCTTCCGGGACAGGGCGGGGAGCTGTTTTTT. The chain links TRBV28 to TRBJ2-2, with TRBD1 matching over 9 bases. V shed 5 bases and J 7 bases; nucleotides not matched to a gene: 5. In germline, CDR1 is MDHEN, CDR2 SYDVKM. The CDR3 extends over 14 amino acids.

The chain joins TRBV5-1 to TRBJ1-1; a possible D gene is TRBD1 (5 bases). Germline V gives CDR1 SGHRS, CDR2 YFSETQ. CDR3 size: 14 residues. V was pared by 4 bases and J by 4 bases, with 14 bases between. CDR3 nucleotide sequence: TGCGCCAGCAGCGACAAACCTACAGGCACTGAAGCTTTCTTT. Its translation is CASSDKPTGTEAFF.

This clone was observed once. This chain joins TRBV5-1 and TRBJ1-4; possibly TRBD1 for D (5 bases). The V gene's germline CDR1 is SGHRS and CDR2 YFSETQ. This CDR3 comprises 16 residues. Trimming pared 4 bases from V and 8 bases from J, leaving 21 bases between. CDR3 in amino acids: CASSRYPQEIIEKLFF. DNA for the CDR3: TGCGCCAGCAGCCGGTACCCACAGGAGATAATAGAAAAACTGTTTTTT.

V usage is TRBV7-6 and J usage is TRBJ2-2; 8 bases line up with TRBD1. The CDR3 contains 16 residues. The junction had 3 bases not matched to a gene; V was cut back by 3 bases and J by 0 bases. Germline lookup yields CDR1 SGHVS and CDR2 FNYEAQ. CDR3 bases: TGTGCCAGCAGCTTCGAGACAGGGGCGAACACCGGGGAGCTGTTTTTT. The encoded protein is CASSFETGANTGELFF.

The chain recombines TRBV5-1 with TRBJ2-2; tentative D call: TRBD2 (5 bases). CDR3 length: 16 residues. The germline V gene has CDR1 SGHRS and CDR2 YFSETQ. The germline V and J ends were trimmed by 4 bases and 6 bases, with 19 bases remaining between them. The CDR3 spells CASSPPIATMSGELFF. The CDR3 DNA sequence: TGCGCCAGCAGCCCTCCAATAGCGACGATGTCCGGGGAGCTGTTTTTT.

This chain links TRBV7-8 with TRBJ2-7, with 7 bases matching TRBD1. Looked up from germline, CDR1 is SGHVS and CDR2 is FQNEAQ. CDR3 length equals 16 residues. Unmatched junction bases numbered 11, after V lost 6 bases and J lost 0 bases. The CDR3 sequence is CASSYPGTAVSYEQYF. The CDR3 DNA sequence: TGTGCCAGCAGTTATCCCGGGACAGCGGTCTCCTACGAGCAGTACTTC.

This chain links TRBV5-1 with TRBJ2-7, with D perhaps TRBD1 (6 bases). This CDR3 region has 12 residues. V was shortened by 5 bases and J by 0 bases, with 6 bases between the two germline ends. Germline values: CDR1 SGHRS, CDR2 YFSETQ. CDR3 bases: TGCGCCAGCAGGGACAGCTCCTACGAGCAGTACTTC. Residues: CASRDSSYEQYF.

V gene TRBV6-1 combines with J gene TRBJ1-3; D not resolved. This CDR3 spans 15 amino acids. Trimming left V 2 bases short and J 0 bases short, with 8 bases between. Germline V CDR1 and CDR2: MNHNS, SASEGT. Here the CDR3 reads CASSEWQNSGNTIYF. The DNA for the CDR3 is TGTGCCAGCAGTGAATGGCAGAACTCTGGAAACACCATATATTTT.

This clone was detected only once. The chain has TRBV6-2 or TRBV6-3 and TRBJ2-2; TRBD1 matches at 7 bases. J was trimmed by 3 bases and V by 4 bases; bases with no gene match: 2. The CDR3 sequence is 14 residues long. Germline assignment: CDR1 MNHEY and CDR2 SVGEGT. In DNA, the CDR3 is TGTGCCAGCAGTTGGACAGGCCACACCGGGGAGCTGTTTTTT. It yields the protein CASSWTGHTGELFF.

The genes are TRBV19 and TRBJ1-6; 9 bases fit TRBD1. The germline V gene has CDR1 LNHDA and CDR2 SQIVND (reference sequence). This CDR3 has 15 residues. J was trimmed by 5 bases and V by 8 bases; bases with no gene match: 7. The CDR3 sequence is CASSRDRDDNSPLHF. CDR3 coding DNA: TGTGCCAGTTCCAGGGACAGGGATGATAATTCACCCCTCCACTTT. The full variable domain, in which reference TRBV19 and TRBJ1-6 provide the parts outside the CDR3, is DGGITQSPKYLFRKEGQNVTLSCEQNLNHDAMYWYRQDPGQGLRLIYYSQIVNDFQKGDIAEGYSVSREKKESFPLTVTSAQKNPTAFYLCASSRDRDDNSPLHFGNGTRLTVT.

The rearrangement links TRBV6-5 to TRBJ1-4; possible D gene TRBD1, 5 bases. V lost 7 bases and J 5 bases, leaving 14 bases between the germline ends. The CDR3 is 14 residues long. From germline, CDR1 is MNHEY and CDR2 SVGAGI. CDR3 nucleotide sequence: TGTGCCAGCAACCTGGGGGGTTTCAATGAAAAACTGTTTTTT. It codes for CASNLGGFNEKLFF.

This clone turned up a few times. The V and J genes are TRBV6-4 and TRBJ2-1, with 7 bases fitting TRBD2. Germline CDR1 and CDR2: MRHNA and SNTAGT. Trimming cost V 2 bases and J 10 bases; bases outside gene matches: 8. The CDR3 loop spans 14 amino acids. The CDR3 sequence is CASSDEGGSGEQFF. The DNA of the CDR3 is TGTGCCAGCAGTGACGAGGGAGGGTCGGGCGAGCAGTTCTTC.

This clone was seen a single time. The CDR3 coding sequence is TGCGCCAGCAGCTTGGGCGTAACTAACTATGGCTACACCTTC. Amino acid sequence: CASSLGVTNYGYTF. The chain has TRBV5-1 and TRBJ1-2; the D is unclear. The CDR3 runs 14 residues. CDR1 is SGHRS and CDR2 is YFSETQ in the germline V gene. The V end lost 0 bases, the J end lost 0 bases, and 6 bases lay between the germline ends.

The chain joins TRBV9 to TRBJ2-1; 12 bases fit TRBD2. Per germline, CDR1 SGDLS and CDR2 YYNGEE. The CDR3 sequence is 14 residues long. The ends lost 2 bases at V and 10 bases at J; junction bases unmatched: 4. CDR3 loop: CASSVDTSGREQFF. The CDR3, as DNA: TGTGCCAGCAGCGTGGATACTAGCGGGAGGGAGCAGTTCTTC.

The V call is TRBV18, the J call TRBJ2-7; 8 nucleotides agree with TRBD2. The J segment lost 6 bases and the V segment lost 3 bases, leaving 7 bases of the junction unmatched. The CDR3 covers 14 residues. CDR1 KGHSH and CDR2 LQKENI come from the germline V gene. The CDR3 bases are TGTGCCAGCTCACCTACCGGGAGGGATAGCGAGCAGTACTTC. Protein product: CASSPTGRDSEQYF.

The gene calls are TRBV12-3 or TRBV12-4 and TRBJ1-5, with a possible D match to TRBD1 (5 bases). The CDR3 is made up of 12 amino acids. Between the trimmed V and J ends, which lost 3 bases and 7 bases, there was a span of 7 bases. CDR3 coding DNA: TGTGCCAGCAGTTTCTGGGGCCAGCCCCAGCATTTT. Its translation is CASSFWGQPQHF.